The T cell receptor (beta chain) described here comes from a study of cytomegalovirus exposure and HLA in healthy donors. Study-wide results and limits: Reports described diagnosis of cytomegalovirus status by the classifier as highly specific and sensitive.

Primers for the PCR totalled 60 Vbeta and 13 Jbeta. The protocol was immunoSEQ multiplex PCR, while the TCRdb copy is restricted to in-frame clones and leaves out a portion. The sample has 90,000 to 120,000 clones; over 70% are singletons. CDR3 length: 14 amino acids. CDR1 SGHAT and CDR2 FQNNGV come from the germline V gene. With V trimmed by 5 bases and J by 4 bases, 5 bases remained unmatched. For this clone: What it binds is not known.

This receptor was taken from a young man in good health and CMV-seronegative. The sample consisted of PBMCs. The chain has TRBV11-2 and TRBJ1-1; 9 nucleotides line up with TRBD1. The DNA for the CDR3 is TGTGCCAGCAGCCAGGGACAGGGTGGCACTGAAGCTTTCTTT. Its protein is CASSQGQGGTEAFF. The variable domain in full, completed from reference TRBV11-2 and TRBJ1-1, reads EAGVAQSPRYKIIEKRQSVAFWCNPISGHATLYWYQQILGQGPKLLIQFQNNGVVDDSQLPKDRFSAERLKGVDSTLKIQPAKLEDSAVYLCASSQGQGGTEAFFGQGTRLTVV.